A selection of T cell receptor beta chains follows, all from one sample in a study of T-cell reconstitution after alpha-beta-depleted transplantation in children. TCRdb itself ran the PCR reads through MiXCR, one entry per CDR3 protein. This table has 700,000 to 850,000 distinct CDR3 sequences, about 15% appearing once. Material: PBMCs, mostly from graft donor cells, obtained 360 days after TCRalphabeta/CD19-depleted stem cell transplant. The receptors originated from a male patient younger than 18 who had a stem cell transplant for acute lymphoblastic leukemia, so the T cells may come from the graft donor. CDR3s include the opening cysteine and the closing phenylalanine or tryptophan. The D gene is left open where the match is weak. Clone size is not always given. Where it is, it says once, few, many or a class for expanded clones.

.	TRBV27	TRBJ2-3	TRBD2	CASSLSGRGRDTQYF	TGTGCCAGCAGCCTTAGCGGGAGAGGTAGGGATACGCAGTATTTT
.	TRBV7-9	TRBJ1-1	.	CASSLGSILGVDTEAFF	TGTGCCAGCAGCTTAGGAAGCATTTTAGGGGTTGACACTGAAGCTTTCTTT
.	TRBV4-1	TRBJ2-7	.	CASSQVAGGAYEQYF	TGCGCCAGCAGCCAAGTTGCAGGGGGGGCCTACGAGCAGTACTTC
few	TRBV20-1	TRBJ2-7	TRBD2	CSAQSGRGGYEQYF	TGCAGTGCACAGAGCGGGAGGGGAGGCTACGAGCAGTACTTC
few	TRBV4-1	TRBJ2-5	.	CASSQLGLHQETQYF	TGCGCCAGCAGCCAGCTGGGACTGCACCAAGAGACCCAGTACTTC
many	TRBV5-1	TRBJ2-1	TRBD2	CASSLAGSSYNEQFF	TGTGCCAGCAGCTTAGCGGGGAGCTCCTACAATGAGCAGTTCTTC
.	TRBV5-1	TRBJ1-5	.	CASSPGQTVYQPQHF	TGCGCCAGCAGCCCTGGACAGACCGTTTACCAGCCCCAGCATTTT
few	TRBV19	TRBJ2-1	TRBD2	CASRGTSGPAGLYNEQFF	TGTGCCAGTAGAGGGACTAGCGGGCCGGCGGGGCTTTACAATGAGCAGTTCTTC
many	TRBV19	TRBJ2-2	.	CASSLIGELFF	TGTGCCAGTAGTCTAATCGGGGAGCTGTTTTTT
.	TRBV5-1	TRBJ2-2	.	CASSRALALTGVNTGELFF	TGCGCCAGCAGCCGGGCCCTCGCCTTGACAGGAGTAAACACCGGGGAGCTGTTTTTT
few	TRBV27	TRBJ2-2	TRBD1	CASMQDRMGTGELFF	TGTGCCAGCATGCAGGACAGGATGGGCACCGGGGAGCTGTTTTTT
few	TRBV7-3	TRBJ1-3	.	CASSPTGGSGNTIYF	TGTGCCAGCAGCCCAACAGGCGGCTCTGGAAACACCATATATTTT
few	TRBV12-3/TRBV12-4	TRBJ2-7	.	CASSLSQGGYEQYF	TGTGCCAGCAGTTTGTCCCAGGGGGGCTACGAGCAGTACTTC
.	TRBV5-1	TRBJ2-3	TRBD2	CASSLSSSGTDTQYF	TGCGCCAGCAGCTTGTCGTCTAGCGGGACAGATACGCAGTATTTT
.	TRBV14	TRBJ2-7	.	CASSQAMGSYEQYF	TGTGCCAGCAGCCAAGCTATGGGTTCATACGAGCAGTACTTC
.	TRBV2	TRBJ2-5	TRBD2	CASRGEGETQYF	TGTGCCAGCAGAGGGGAGGGAGAGACCCAGTACTTC
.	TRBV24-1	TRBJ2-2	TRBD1	CAASDFWTGRELASNTGELFF	TGTGCCGCCAGTGATTTCTGGACAGGGAGAGAATTGGCGTCGAACACCGGGGAGCTGTTTTTT
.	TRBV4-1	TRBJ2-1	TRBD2	CASSQGGTSRTYNEQFF	TGCGCCAGCAGCCAAGGGGGGACTAGCCGGACCTACAATGAGCAGTTCTTC
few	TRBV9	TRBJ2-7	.	CASSEGASSYEQYF	TGTGCCAGCAGCGAGGGTGCGAGCTCCTACGAGCAGTACTTC
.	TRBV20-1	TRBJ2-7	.	CSALRQRNEQYF	TGCAGTGCTCTGCGCCAAAGGAACGAGCAGTACTTC
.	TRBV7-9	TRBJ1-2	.	CASRSGGNYGYTF	TGTGCCAGCAGATCGGGGGGGAACTATGGCTACACCTTC
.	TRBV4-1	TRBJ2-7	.	CASSQEPGLPGIEQYF	TGCGCCAGCAGCCAAGAGCCGGGACTTCCTGGTATAGAGCAGTACTTC
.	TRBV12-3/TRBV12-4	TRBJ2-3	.	CAGGLTDTQYF	TGTGCCGGGGGGCTGACAGATACGCAGTATTTT
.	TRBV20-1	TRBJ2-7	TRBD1	CSARWTGKTYEQYF	TGCAGTGCTAGATGGACAGGGAAAACCTACGAGCAGTACTTC
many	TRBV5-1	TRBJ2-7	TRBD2	CASSLAGGFSYEQYF	TGCGCCAGCAGCTTAGCGGGAGGATTCTCCTACGAGCAGTACTTC
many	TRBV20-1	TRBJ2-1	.	CSARRVSTYNEQFF	TGCAGTGCTAGGAGGGTGAGCACCTACAATGAGCAGTTCTTC
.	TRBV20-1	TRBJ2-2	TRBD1	CSAPAQGAGELFF	TGCAGTGCCCCGGCACAGGGGGCCGGGGAGCTGTTTTTT
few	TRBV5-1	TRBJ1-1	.	CASSLTGGESLTEAFF	TGCGCCAGCAGCTTGACCGGAGGAGAATCACTCACTGAAGCTTTCTTT
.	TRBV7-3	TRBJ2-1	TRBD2	CASSLTHSGRPNEQFF	TGTGCCAGCAGCTTAACCCATAGCGGGAGGCCCAATGAGCAGTTCTTC
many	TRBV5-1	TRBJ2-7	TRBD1	CASKGTGDVYEQYF	TGCGCCAGCAAGGGGACAGGGGATGTTTACGAGCAGTACTTC
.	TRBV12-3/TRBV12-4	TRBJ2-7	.	CASSSPRSSYEQYF	TGTGCCAGCAGTTCCCCCAGAAGCTCCTACGAGCAGTACTTC
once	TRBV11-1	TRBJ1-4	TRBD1	CASSTTGSQEKLFF	TGTGCCAGCAGCACGACAGGGAGTCAAGAAAAACTGTTTTTT
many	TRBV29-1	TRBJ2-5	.	CSVEGEVRWETQYF	TGCAGCGTTGAGGGGGAGGTCCGGTGGGAGACCCAGTACTTC
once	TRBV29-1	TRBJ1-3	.	CSVGQSSGNTIYF	TGCAGCGTTGGACAGAGCTCTGGAAACACCATATATTTT
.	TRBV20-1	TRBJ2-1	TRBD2	CSAGGKGSSYNEQFF	TGCAGTGCCGGGGGGAAGGGGAGCTCCTACAATGAGCAGTTCTTC
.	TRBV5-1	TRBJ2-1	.	CASSLVRGSGYNEQFF	TGCGCCAGCAGCTTGGTAAGGGGTAGTGGCTACAATGAGCAGTTCTTC
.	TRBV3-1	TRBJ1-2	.	CASRRMGRYGYTF	TGTGCCAGCAGGAGGATGGGGCGGTATGGCTACACCTTC
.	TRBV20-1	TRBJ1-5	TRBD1	CCARVGGWQGADQPQHF	TGCTGCGCTAGAGTTGGGGGTTGGCAGGGGGCTGATCAGCCCCAGCATTTT
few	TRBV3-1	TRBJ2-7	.	CASSQGVTQTGEQYF	TGTGCCAGCAGCCAAGGGGTAACCCAAACGGGGGAGCAGTACTTC
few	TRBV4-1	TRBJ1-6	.	CASSQGDFPSPLHF	TGCGCCAGCAGCCAAGGGGACTTCCCTAGCCCCCTCCACTTT
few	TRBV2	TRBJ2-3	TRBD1	CASSDNQGTGDYATQYF	TGTGCCAGCAGTGACAATCAAGGGACAGGGGATTATGCTACGCAGTATTTT
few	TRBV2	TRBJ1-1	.	CASSEALVRGRTEAFF	TGTGCCAGCAGTGAAGCGCTTGTGCGGGGGCGAACTGAAGCTTTCTTT
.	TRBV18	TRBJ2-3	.	CASSPQGSLATDTQYF	TGTGCCAGCTCACCACAGGGGAGCTTAGCGACAGATACGCAGTATTTT
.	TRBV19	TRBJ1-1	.	CASSIGTEAFF	TGTGCCAGTAGTATAGGCACTGAAGCTTTCTTT
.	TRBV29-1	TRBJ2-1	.	CSVVRGPPLLNEQFF	TGCAGCGTTGTTCGGGGCCCACCCCTTTTGAATGAGCAGTTCTTC
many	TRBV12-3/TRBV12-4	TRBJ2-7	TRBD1	CASSPTGGPYEQYF	TGTGCCAGCAGCCCGACAGGGGGCCCCTACGAGCAGTACTTC
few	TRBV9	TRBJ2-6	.	CASSVHGGAGANVLTF	TGTGCCAGCAGCGTTCACGGGGGCGCTGGGGCCAACGTCCTGACTTTC
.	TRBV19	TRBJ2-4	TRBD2	CASTGRAINIQYF	TGTGCCAGTACCGGGAGGGCCATAAACATTCAGTACTTC
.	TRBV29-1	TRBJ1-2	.	CSVERGGGYTF	TGCAGCGTTGAAAGGGGGGGCGGCTACACCTTC
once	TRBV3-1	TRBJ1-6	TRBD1	CASSLRDRRNSPLHF	TGTGCCAGCAGCCTCCGGGACAGGAGAAATTCACCCCTCCACTTT
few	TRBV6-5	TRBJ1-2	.	CASSYSAGSDFNYGYTF	TGTGCCAGCAGTTACTCCGCAGGGTCGGATTTTAACTATGGCTACACCTTC
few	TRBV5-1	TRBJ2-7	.	CASSLAATAPYEQYF	TGCGCCAGCAGCTTGGCTGCGACGGCACCCTACGAGCAGTACTTC
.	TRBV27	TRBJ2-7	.	CASSFMRGEQYF	TGTGCCAGCAGTTTTATGCGGGGCGAGCAGTACTTC
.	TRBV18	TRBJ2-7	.	CASSPRSTSLWEQYF	TGTGCCAGCTCACCGAGAAGTACCAGTTTATGGGAGCAGTACTTC
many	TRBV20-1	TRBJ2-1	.	CSAREGPPYNEQFF	TGCAGTGCTAGAGAGGGACCACCTTACAATGAGCAGTTCTTC